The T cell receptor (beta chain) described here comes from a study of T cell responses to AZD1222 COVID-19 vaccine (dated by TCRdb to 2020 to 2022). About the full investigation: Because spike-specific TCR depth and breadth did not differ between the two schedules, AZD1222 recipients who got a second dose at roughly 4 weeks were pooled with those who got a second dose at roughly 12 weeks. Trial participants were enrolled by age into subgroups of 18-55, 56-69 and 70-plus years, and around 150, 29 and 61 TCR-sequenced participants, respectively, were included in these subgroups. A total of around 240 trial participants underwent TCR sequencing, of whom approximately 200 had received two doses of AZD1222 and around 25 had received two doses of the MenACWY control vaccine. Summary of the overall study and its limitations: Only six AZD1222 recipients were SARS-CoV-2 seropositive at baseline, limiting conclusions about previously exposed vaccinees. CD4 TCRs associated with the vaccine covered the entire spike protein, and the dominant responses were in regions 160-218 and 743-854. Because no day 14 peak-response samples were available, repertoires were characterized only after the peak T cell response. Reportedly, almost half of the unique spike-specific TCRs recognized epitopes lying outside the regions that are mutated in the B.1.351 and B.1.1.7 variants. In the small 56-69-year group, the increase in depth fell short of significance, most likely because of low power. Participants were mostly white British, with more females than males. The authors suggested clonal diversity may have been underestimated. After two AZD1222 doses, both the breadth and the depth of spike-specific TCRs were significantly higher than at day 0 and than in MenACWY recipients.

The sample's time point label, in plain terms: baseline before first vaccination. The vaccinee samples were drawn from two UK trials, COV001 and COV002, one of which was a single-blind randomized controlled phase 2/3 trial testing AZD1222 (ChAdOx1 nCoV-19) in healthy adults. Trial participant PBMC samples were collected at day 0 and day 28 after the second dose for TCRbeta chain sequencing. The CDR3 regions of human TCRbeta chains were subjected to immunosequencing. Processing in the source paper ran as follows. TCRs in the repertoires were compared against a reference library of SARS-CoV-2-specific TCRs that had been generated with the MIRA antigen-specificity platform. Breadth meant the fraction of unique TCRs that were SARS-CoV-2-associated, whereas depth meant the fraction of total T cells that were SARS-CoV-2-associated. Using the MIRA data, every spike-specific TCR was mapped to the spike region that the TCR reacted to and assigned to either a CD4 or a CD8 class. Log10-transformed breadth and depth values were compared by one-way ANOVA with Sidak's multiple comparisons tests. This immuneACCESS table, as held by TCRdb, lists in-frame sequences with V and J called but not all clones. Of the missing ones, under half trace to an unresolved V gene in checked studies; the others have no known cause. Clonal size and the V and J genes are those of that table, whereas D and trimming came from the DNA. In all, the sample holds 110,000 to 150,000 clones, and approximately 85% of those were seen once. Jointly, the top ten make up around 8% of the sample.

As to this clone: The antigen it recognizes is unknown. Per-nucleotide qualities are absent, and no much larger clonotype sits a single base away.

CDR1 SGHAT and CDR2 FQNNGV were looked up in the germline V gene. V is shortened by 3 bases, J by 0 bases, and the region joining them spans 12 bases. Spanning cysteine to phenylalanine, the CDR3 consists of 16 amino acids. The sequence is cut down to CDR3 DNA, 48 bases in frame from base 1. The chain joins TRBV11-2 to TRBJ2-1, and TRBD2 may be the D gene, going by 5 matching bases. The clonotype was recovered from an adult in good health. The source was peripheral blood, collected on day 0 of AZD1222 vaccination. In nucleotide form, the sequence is TGTGCCAGCAGCTTTCTAAGCACTAGCTCCTACAATGAGCAGTTCTTC. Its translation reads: CASSFLSTSSYNEQFF.